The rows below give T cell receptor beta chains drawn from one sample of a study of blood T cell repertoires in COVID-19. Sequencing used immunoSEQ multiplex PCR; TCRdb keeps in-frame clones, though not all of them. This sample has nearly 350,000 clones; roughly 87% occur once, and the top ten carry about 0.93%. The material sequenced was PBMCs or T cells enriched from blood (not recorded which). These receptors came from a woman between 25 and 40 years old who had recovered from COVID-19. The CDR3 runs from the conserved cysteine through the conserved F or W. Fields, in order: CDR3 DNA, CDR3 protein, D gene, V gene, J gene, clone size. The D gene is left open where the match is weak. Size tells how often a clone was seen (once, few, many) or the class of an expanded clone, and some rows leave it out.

TGCGCCAGCAGCTTGGCCCGACAGGGGCCGGAGACCCAGTACTTC	CASSLARQGPETQYF	TRBD1	TRBV5-1	TRBJ2-5	-
TGTGCCACCAGCAGTAGGCCTAGCGGCACAGATACGCAGTATTTT	CATSSRPSGTDTQYF	-	TRBV15	TRBJ2-3	-
TGTGCCATCAGTGACCCGAGGGGACAGGGCTACGAGCAGTACTTC	CAISDPRGQGYEQYF	TRBD1	TRBV10-3	TRBJ2-7	-
TGTGCCATCAGGGGGGCAGTATATCGTGGCTACACCTTC	CAIRGAVYRGYTF	-	TRBV10-3	TRBJ1-2	once
TGCAGCGCCCTAGGGGAAGCGGAGACCCAGTACTTC	CSALGEAETQYF	-	TRBV29-1	TRBJ2-5	-
TGCGCCAGCAGCTTGGTGGCGGGAGAGGGAACCGGGGAGCTGTTTTTT	CASSLVAGEGTGELFF	TRBD2	TRBV5-1	TRBJ2-2	few
TGTGCCAGTAGTTATCGAGGAACTGAAGCTTTCTTT	CASSYRGTEAFF	-	TRBV19	TRBJ1-1	once
TGTGCCAGCAGTTCGACCGGGACAGGGAACACCGGGGAGCTGTTTTTT	CASSSTGTGNTGELFF	TRBD1	TRBV7-9	TRBJ2-2	-
TGTGCCAGCAGCTTGAGGACTAGGGTCTACAATGAGCAGTTCTTC	CASSLRTRVYNEQFF	TRBD2	TRBV5-6	TRBJ2-1	-
TGCGCCAGCAATAAGACTAGCGGGGGGCCTGGTGGGTATGGGGAGACCCAGTACTTC	CASNKTSGGPGGYGETQYF	TRBD2	TRBV10-1	TRBJ2-5	-
TGTGCCAGCAGCCCCTGGGGGACCTACCCGGGGGGGACGCAGTATTTT	CASSPWGTYPGGTQYF	TRBD2	TRBV14	TRBJ2-3	-
TGTGCCAGCAGTTTAGAACAGAGAAACACCATATATTTT	CASSLEQRNTIYF	-	TRBV12-3/TRBV12-4	TRBJ1-3	-